This T cell receptor beta chain was retrieved from a study of regulatory T cells in long-lasting Graves disease. This clonotype has ten or more counts. Time point denoted: persistent/refractory GD, antithyroid drugs over 5 years with positive TRAb. Generation of the TCR library employed RNA extracted from PBMCs. TCR beta libraries were built with iRepertoire HTBI primers and Arm-PCR of CDR3 regions. In TCRdb, the multiplex PCR reads were re-called with MiXCR into one record per CDR3 protein. The data contain over 350,000 distinct CDR3 sequences, around 20% of them singletons. Germline V gives CDR1 MDHEN, CDR2 SYDVKM. CDR3 length: 14 residues. V lost 4 bases, J lost 3 bases, and 13 bases lay in between.

This receptor was obtained from a female donor with Graves disease. The source material was peripheral blood mononuclear cells (PBMCs), sampled when the disease was refractory, from a patient treated with antithyroid drugs. V gene TRBV28 combines with J gene TRBJ2-7, with a possible D match to TRBD1 (5 bases). The CDR3: CASSSPDSYYEQYF. Written as DNA, the CDR3 is TGTGCCAGCAGTTCCCCAGACAGCTACTACGAGCAGTACTTC.